The 13 T cell receptor beta chains below all came from one sample that was sequenced in a study of cytomegalovirus exposure and HLA in healthy donors. Clones were read by immunoSEQ multiplex PCR, and TCRdb kept only the in-frame ones, dropping some. The repertoire includes about 180,000 clones, approximately 90% of them detected once, and about 1.5% sits in the top ten. The sequenced sample was PBMCs. The receptors originated from a young woman in good health and CMV-seronegative.

The gene calls are TRBV4-2 and TRBJ2-1; no firm D call. From germline, CDR1 is LGHNA and CDR2 YNFKEQ. The V end lost 2 bases, the J end lost 4 bases, and 6 bases lay between the germline ends. This CDR3 comprises 13 residues. DNA for the CDR3: TGTGCCAGCAGCCAAAGACTGTACAATGAGCAGTTCTTC. This sequence encodes CASSQRLYNEQFF.

The rearrangement uses TRBV7-6 and TRBJ2-1; 8 nucleotides align to TRBD1. V lost 5 bases, J lost 8 bases, and 11 bases stayed unmatched. From germline, CDR1 is SGHVS and CDR2 FNYEAQ. The CDR3 extends over 15 amino acids. The CDR3 loop is CASSTGQGTQHEQFF. The CDR3 DNA reads as TGTGCCAGCAGCACTGGACAGGGCACACAACATGAGCAGTTCTTC.

This sequence joins TRBV19 and TRBJ2-1; D perhaps matches TRBD1 (6 bases). CDR1 is LNHDA and CDR2 is SQIVND in the germline V gene (reference sequence). The CDR3 is 15 amino acids. The V gene lost 9 bases and the J gene lost 8 bases, with 23 bases spanning the gap. CDR3 coding DNA: TGTGCCAGCCGCGACTTAGGACTGGGGGCGGATGAGCAGTTCTTC. It codes for CASRDLGLGADEQFF.

The rearrangement uses TRBV6-1 and TRBJ1-5, with 8 bases identical to TRBD1. This CDR3 spans 16 amino acids. V shed 1 base and J 5 bases; nucleotides not matched to a gene: 7. Per the germline V gene, CDR1 is MNHNS and CDR2 is SASEGT. DNA of the CDR3: TGTGCCAGCAGTGAAGGCCAGGGGGCCCCATATCAGCCCCAGCATTTT. This encodes CASSEGQGAPYQPQHF.

The table lists this clone with a count of one. The chain is built from TRBV6-6 and TRBJ2-1, with D possibly TRBD2 on 6 matching bases. V was trimmed by 5 bases and J by 9 bases, leaving 14 bases between them. The CDR3 sequence is 13 residues long. Germline-derived CDR1 and CDR2 are MNHNY and SVGAGI (reference sequence). For the CDR3, the DNA is TGTGCCAGCAGTACGGGGGAGACTACTGAGCAGTTCTTC. This codes for CASSTGETTEQFF.

Only a few counts were recorded for this clone. The chain links TRBV7-7 to TRBJ1-2; 7 positions match TRBD1. The germline V gene encodes CDR1 SSHAT and CDR2 FNYEAQ (reference sequence). The V gene end was trimmed by 5 bases and the J gene end by 5 bases; junction bases not matched to a gene: 11. There are 15 residues in the CDR3. The CDR3 sequence: CASSPNPGQPYGYTF. For the CDR3, the DNA is TGTGCCAGCAGCCCAAACCCGGGACAGCCGTATGGCTACACCTTC.

In its sample, this clone was seen once. The gene calls are TRBV27 and TRBJ2-2; 7 bases match TRBD2. Germline-derived CDR1 and CDR2 are MNHEY and SMNVEV (reference sequence). Trimming cost V 10 bases and J 0 bases; bases outside gene matches: 11. The CDR3 is 16 residues long. This CDR3 reads CATSASGGANTGELFF. In DNA form, the CDR3 reads TGTGCCACATCTGCTTCGGGAGGTGCGAACACCGGGGAGCTGTTTTTT.

The genes are TRBV27 and TRBJ2-7, with a possible D match to TRBD1 (6 bases). This CDR3 spans 14 amino acids. V was cut by 1 base and J by 3 bases, with 10 bases left in between. Germline V gives CDR1 MNHEY, CDR2 SMNVEV (reference sequence). Here the CDR3 DNA reads TGTGCCAGCAGTTTATTTCCAGGGGTCTACGAGCAGTACTTC. It yields the protein CASSLFPGVYEQYF.

The V gene is TRBV11-2, the J gene TRBJ2-3, with 8 bases fitting TRBD2. The trim removed 2 bases at V and 6 bases at J, leaving 13 bases unmatched. Germline CDR1 reads SGHAT; CDR2 reads FQNNGV. The CDR3 is 17 amino acids. The DNA of the CDR3 is TGTGCCAGCAGCTTAAGGGGGACTAGGGGGATCTTGGATACGCAGTATTTT. It translates to CASSLRGTRGILDTQYF.

A single count supports this clone. The chain couples TRBV6-5 to TRBJ2-5; D is ambiguous. The V end lost 2 bases, the J end lost 2 bases, and 15 bases lay between the germline ends. This CDR3 contains 16 residues. The germline CDR1 and CDR2 sequences are MNHEY and SVGAGI. The CDR3: CASSYDLWAGQETQYF. CDR3 DNA: TGTGCCAGCAGTTACGATTTGTGGGCAGGACAAGAGACCCAGTACTTC.

The genes are TRBV7-9 and TRBJ2-2; tentatively, D is TRBD1 (5 bases). The CDR3 has 16 residues. CDR1 is SEHNR, CDR2 FQNEAQ, per germline (reference sequence). V was trimmed by 3 bases and J by 0 bases, leaving 11 bases between them. DNA for the CDR3: TGTGCCAGCAGCTTGGCGTTAGGGGCGAACACCGGGGAGCTGTTTTTT. It translates to CASSLALGANTGELFF. The full variable domain, its missing parts supplied by reference TRBV7-9 and TRBJ2-2, is DTGVSQNPRHKITKRGQNVTFRCDPISEHNRLYWYRQTLGQGPEFLTYFQNEAQLEKSRLLSDRFSAERPKGSFSTLEIQRTEQGDSAMYLCASSLALGANTGELFFGEGSRLTVL.

The rearrangement uses TRBV5-6 and TRBJ1-1, with TRBD1 as a possible D gene (5 bases). The CDR3 is 14 amino acids. CDR1 and CDR2 from the germline V gene are SGHDT and YYEEEE. Between the trimmed V and J ends, which lost 4 bases and 6 bases, there was a span of 16 bases. Here the CDR3 reads CASSRGTGGAEAFF. The CDR3 nucleotides read TGTGCCAGCAGCCGCGGGACGGGTGGGGCTGAAGCTTTCTTT.

V usage is TRBV7-9 and J usage is TRBJ2-7; weak D call: TRBD1 (6 bases). The CDR3 has 14 amino acids. Germline V gives CDR1 SEHNR, CDR2 FQNEAQ (reference sequence). Trimming left V 5 bases short and J 5 bases short, with 16 bases between. The CDR3 DNA reads TGTGCCAGCAGCCCCCGAGGACACAGGGACGAGCAGTACTTC. It encodes CASSPRGHRDEQYF.